The 7 T cell receptor beta chains below come from one sample, sequenced in a study of blood T cell repertoires in COVID-19. Here immunoSEQ multiplex PCR was the method, and the copy in TCRdb shows in-frame clones only, minus some. This repertoire shows roughly 140,000 clones, more than 75% found once; its top ten account for over 9%. Sequenced: PBMCs or T cells enriched from blood (not recorded which). Source of these receptors: a man in his fifties or sixties who had recovered from COVID-19.

CDR3 nucleotides: TGTGCCTGGAGTGCTACTTTGGACATTCCGCCCCAGCATTTT. Translated: CAWSATLDIPPQHF. V usage is TRBV30 and J usage is TRBJ1-5, with D possibly matching TRBD1 (5 bases). Trimming removed 1 base at V and 9 bases at J, with 16 bases between. Germline-derived CDR1 and CDR2 are GTSNPN and SVGIG (reference sequence). The CDR3 sequence is 14 residues long.

In the case of this clone: Other DNA variants within this sample encode the same CDR3. The chain is built from TRBV12-3 or TRBV12-4 and TRBJ2-5; no clear D gene. V shed 6 bases and J shed 1 base, with 9 bases lying between them. This CDR3 contains 13 residues. The DNA for the CDR3 is TGTGCCAGCAGCACCAGGTCCCAAGAGACCCAGTACTTC. It translates to CASSTRSQETQYF.

The genes are TRBV28 and TRBJ2-5, with D unclear. Trimming shortened V by 7 bases and J by 2 bases, and 11 bases separated the two germline ends. This CDR3 spans 13 amino acids. The V gene's germline CDR1 is MDHEN and CDR2 SYDVKM. CDR3 loop: CASIDRSQETQYF. The CDR3 nucleotides are TGTGCCAGCATAGATCGGTCTCAAGAGACCCAGTACTTC. Together with reference TRBV28 and TRBJ2-5, the CDR3 gives the full variable domain: DVKVTQSSRYLVKRTGEKVFLECVQDMDHENMFWYRQDPGLGLRLIYFSYDVKMKEKGDIPEGYSVSREKKERFSLILESASTNQTSMYLCASIDRSQETQYFGPGTRLLVL.

The chain is built from TRBV6-5 and TRBJ1-4, with D maybe TRBD1 (5 bases). The ends were cut back, 5 bases at V and 2 bases at J, with 12 bases in the middle. Looked up from germline, CDR1 is MNHEY and CDR2 is SVGAGI. The CDR3 loop spans 15 amino acids. The CDR3 loop reads CASSTAGRTNEKLFF. CDR3 DNA sequence: TGTGCCAGCAGTACAGCAGGGCGGACTAATGAAAAACTGTTTTTT.

The J gene is TRBJ2-3, the V gene TRBV19; the D gene is possibly TRBD2 (8 bases). CDR1 is LNHDA, CDR2 SQIVND, per germline (reference sequence). Between the trimmed V and J ends, which lost 4 bases and 8 bases, there was a span of 19 bases. The CDR3 loop spans 15 amino acids. Here the CDR3 reads CASSTLSGGQRTQYF. In nucleotides, the CDR3 is TGTGCCAGTAGTACCCTAAGCGGGGGACAGCGTACGCAGTATTTT.

V is TRBV28 and J is TRBJ1-2; 7 nucleotides align to TRBD1. V dropped 3 bases and J dropped 4; count of bases not matched to a gene: 8. Germline CDR1 is MDHEN and CDR2 is SYDVKM. This CDR3 region has 15 residues. CDR3 DNA sequence: TGTGCCAGCAGTTTTATCCCGGCAGGGGGCTATGGCTACACCTTC. This gives the protein CASSFIPAGGYGYTF.

The chain couples TRBV5-1 to TRBJ2-2; 8 nucleotides line up with TRBD2. Looked up from germline, CDR1 is SGHRS and CDR2 is YFSETQ. The CDR3 length is 16 residues. V gave up 0 bases and J gave up 5 bases; unmatched junction bases: 6. CDR3 region: CASSLALRGGTGELFF. CDR3 nucleotide sequence: TGCGCCAGCAGCTTGGCTCTCCGGGGGGGAACCGGGGAGCTGTTTTTT.